The sequence of this T cell receptor beta chain was determined in a study of cytomegalovirus exposure and HLA in healthy donors. The V end lost 1 base, the J end lost 1 base, and 7 bases lay between the germline ends. The germline V gene encodes CDR1 MDHEN and CDR2 SYDVKM. The CDR3 is 14 amino acids. 60 Vbeta and 13 Jbeta primers were used in PCR. Measured with immunoSEQ multiplex PCR; TCRdb has only the in-frame clones, and not every one. The sample contains 75,000 to 80,000 clones, 78% of which appear only once. The clonotype comes from a man aged 35-49 years in good health and CMV-seronegative. J is TRBJ1-1 and V is TRBV28, with unresolved D. Sequenced material: PBMCs. The CDR3 protein is CASSLYAENTEAFF. The CDR3 bases are TGTGCCAGCAGTTTATACGCGGAGAACACTGAAGCTTTCTTT.